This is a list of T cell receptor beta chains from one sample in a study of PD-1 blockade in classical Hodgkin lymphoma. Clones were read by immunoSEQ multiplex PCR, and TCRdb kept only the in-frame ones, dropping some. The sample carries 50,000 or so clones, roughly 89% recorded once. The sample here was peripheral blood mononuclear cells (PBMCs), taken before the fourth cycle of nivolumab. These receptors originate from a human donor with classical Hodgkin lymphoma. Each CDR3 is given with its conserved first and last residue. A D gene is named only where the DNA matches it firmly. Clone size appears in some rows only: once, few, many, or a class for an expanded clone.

cdr3_aa: CAWSDGLETQYF
cdr3_nt: TGTGCCTGGAGTGATGGGTTAGAGACCCAGTACTTC
d_call: NA
clone_size: medium-sized
v_call: TRBV30
j_call: TRBJ2-5

cdr3_aa: CASSKNGWAGDGGELFF
cdr3_nt: TGTGCCAGCAGCAAAAACGGGTGGGCAGGGGATGGCGGGGAGCTGTTTTTT
d_call: NA
clone_size: once
v_call: TRBV21-1
j_call: TRBJ2-2

cdr3_aa: CATSRVIRSGYTF
cdr3_nt: TGTGCCACCAGCAGAGTGATACGGTCGGGCTACACCTTC
d_call: NA
clone_size: NA
v_call: TRBV15
j_call: TRBJ1-2

cdr3_aa: CASRGAAGELFF
cdr3_nt: TGTGCCAGTCGAGGAGCGGCCGGGGAGCTGTTTTTT
d_call: NA
clone_size: NA
v_call: TRBV2
j_call: TRBJ2-2

cdr3_aa: CASRNQGGGLAGELFF
cdr3_nt: TGTGCCAGCAGGAATCAGGGCGGGGGGCTCGCCGGGGAGCTGTTTTTT
d_call: TRBD2
clone_size: NA
v_call: TRBV2
j_call: TRBJ2-2

cdr3_aa: CASSPLPQGEQGGRGEAFF
cdr3_nt: TGTGCCAGCTCACCTCTCCCCCAGGGAGAACAGGGCGGGAGGGGTGAAGCTTTCTTT
d_call: NA
clone_size: NA
v_call: TRBV18
j_call: TRBJ1-1

cdr3_aa: CASSKPPQGDYEQYF
cdr3_nt: TGTGCCAGCAGCAAACCCCCACAGGGCGATTACGAGCAGTACTTC
d_call: NA
clone_size: NA
v_call: TRBV21-1
j_call: TRBJ2-7

cdr3_aa: CASSPKDAGPRNEQFF
cdr3_nt: TGTGCCAGCAGTCCTAAGGACGCAGGGCCGCGGAATGAGCAGTTCTTC
d_call: NA
clone_size: NA
v_call: TRBV11-3
j_call: TRBJ2-1

cdr3_aa: CASSLGGTSDTGELFF
cdr3_nt: TGTGCCAGCAGTTTAGGTGGGACTAGTGACACCGGGGAGCTGTTTTTT
d_call: TRBD2
clone_size: NA
v_call: TRBV27
j_call: TRBJ2-2

cdr3_aa: CSVERSVNTEAFF
cdr3_nt: TGCAGCGTTGAACGTAGTGTGAACACTGAAGCTTTCTTT
d_call: NA
clone_size: NA
v_call: TRBV29-1
j_call: TRBJ1-1

cdr3_aa: CASSAQGYGYTF
cdr3_nt: TGTGCCAGTAGTGCACAGGGATATGGCTACACCTTC
d_call: NA
clone_size: NA
v_call: TRBV19
j_call: TRBJ1-2

cdr3_aa: CASSVGGATYNEQFF
cdr3_nt: TGTGCCAGCAGCGTAGGGGGAGCCACCTACAATGAGCAGTTCTTC
d_call: NA
clone_size: NA
v_call: TRBV9
j_call: TRBJ2-1

cdr3_aa: CASSAYRGLVYTEAFF
cdr3_nt: TGTGCCAGCAGCGCGTACAGGGGGCTTGTGTACACTGAAGCTTTCTTT
d_call: TRBD1
clone_size: NA
v_call: TRBV5-6
j_call: TRBJ1-1

cdr3_aa: CASSLKVYEQYF
cdr3_nt: TGTGCCAGCTCACTGAAAGTCTACGAGCAGTACTTC
d_call: NA
clone_size: NA
v_call: TRBV18
j_call: TRBJ2-7

cdr3_aa: CASTDMRGLDYGYTF
cdr3_nt: TGTGCCAGCACCGATATGAGGGGACTGGACTATGGCTACACCTTC
d_call: NA
clone_size: NA
v_call: TRBV7-8
j_call: TRBJ1-2

cdr3_aa: CASSLLGTASYEQYF
cdr3_nt: TGTGCCAGCAGCTTACTCGGGACGGCCTCCTACGAGCAGTACTTC
d_call: NA
clone_size: once
v_call: TRBV7-9
j_call: TRBJ2-7

cdr3_aa: CASRKGASTYEQYF
cdr3_nt: TGTGCCAGCAGAAAGGGCGCCTCAACCTACGAGCAGTACTTC
d_call: NA
clone_size: NA
v_call: TRBV6-1
j_call: TRBJ2-7

cdr3_aa: CASSLPQGMGEKLFF
cdr3_nt: TGTGCCAGCAGTTTACCACAGGGGATGGGTGAAAAACTGTTTTTT
d_call: TRBD1
clone_size: NA
v_call: TRBV28
j_call: TRBJ1-4

cdr3_aa: CASSLENRNEQFF
cdr3_nt: TGTGCCAGCAGCTTGGAGAACAGGAATGAGCAGTTCTTC
d_call: NA
clone_size: NA
v_call: TRBV5-4
j_call: TRBJ2-1

cdr3_aa: CASIGVGSNQPQHF
cdr3_nt: TGTGCCAGCATTGGAGTGGGTAGCAATCAGCCCCAGCATTTT
d_call: NA
clone_size: NA
v_call: TRBV2
j_call: TRBJ1-5

cdr3_aa: CASSPKETQYF
cdr3_nt: TGTGCCAGCTCACCAAAGGAGACCCAGTACTTC
d_call: NA
clone_size: NA
v_call: TRBV18
j_call: TRBJ2-5

cdr3_aa: CASSITRASGNTIYF
cdr3_nt: TGTGCCAGTAGTATAACAAGAGCCTCTGGAAACACCATATATTTT
d_call: NA
clone_size: NA
v_call: TRBV19
j_call: TRBJ1-3

cdr3_aa: CASSFRTGGRNTGELFF
cdr3_nt: TGTGCCAGCAGCTTCCGTACGGGGGGGCGGAACACCGGGGAGCTGTTTTTT
d_call: TRBD2
clone_size: NA
v_call: TRBV5-4
j_call: TRBJ2-2

cdr3_aa: CASSRTGGYTF
cdr3_nt: TGTGCCAGCAGCCGGACCGGTGGCTACACCTTC
d_call: NA
clone_size: NA
v_call: TRBV6-6
j_call: TRBJ1-2

cdr3_aa: CASSSSYSEQFF
cdr3_nt: TGTGCCAGCAGCTCATCATACAGTGAGCAGTTCTTC
d_call: NA
clone_size: once
v_call: TRBV7-3
j_call: TRBJ2-1

cdr3_aa: CASSPIWTTRTDTQYF
cdr3_nt: TGTGCCAGCAGTCCCATTTGGACTACTCGCACAGATACGCAGTATTTT
d_call: NA
clone_size: NA
v_call: TRBV27
j_call: TRBJ2-3

cdr3_aa: CASSSRDATYEQYF
cdr3_nt: TGTGCCAGCAGCTCCCGGGACGCCACCTACGAGCAGTACTTC
d_call: NA
clone_size: NA
v_call: TRBV11-3
j_call: TRBJ2-7

cdr3_aa: CSVVWAWTYEQYF
cdr3_nt: TGCAGCGTTGTTTGGGCGTGGACCTACGAGCAGTACTTC
d_call: NA
clone_size: NA
v_call: TRBV29-1
j_call: TRBJ2-7

cdr3_aa: CASSLVGTVYGYTF
cdr3_nt: TGTGCCAGCAGCTTAGTGGGGACAGTCTATGGCTACACCTTC
d_call: TRBD1
clone_size: NA
v_call: TRBV7-9
j_call: TRBJ1-2

cdr3_aa: CASSSVQREGRDTQYF
cdr3_nt: TGTGCCAGCAGTTCCGTCCAGCGGGAGGGCCGGGATACGCAGTATTTT
d_call: TRBD2
clone_size: NA
v_call: TRBV11-3
j_call: TRBJ2-3

cdr3_aa: CASSPVVRGSADEQYF
cdr3_nt: TGTGCCAGCTCCCCGGTAGTACGCGGGAGTGCCGACGAGCAGTACTTC
d_call: TRBD2
clone_size: NA
v_call: TRBV18
j_call: TRBJ2-7

cdr3_aa: CASGFQGPNTEAFF
cdr3_nt: TGTGCTAGTGGTTTCCAGGGACCTAACACTGAAGCTTTCTTT
d_call: NA
clone_size: NA
v_call: TRBV12-5
j_call: TRBJ1-1

cdr3_aa: CASSFLGQVNTGELFF
cdr3_nt: TGTGCCAGCAGCTTCTTGGGACAGGTGAACACCGGGGAGCTGTTTTTT
d_call: TRBD1
clone_size: NA
v_call: TRBV7-3
j_call: TRBJ2-2

cdr3_aa: CASKRGRTPYEQYF
cdr3_nt: TGCGCCAGCAAGAGGGGGCGCACCCCTTACGAGCAGTACTTC
d_call: TRBD1
clone_size: NA
v_call: TRBV10-1
j_call: TRBJ2-7

cdr3_aa: CASSIDPPGTRNTEAFF
cdr3_nt: TGTGCCAGTAGTATAGACCCTCCCGGGACAAGGAACACTGAAGCTTTCTTT
d_call: NA
clone_size: NA
v_call: TRBV19
j_call: TRBJ1-1

cdr3_aa: CASSLSAVKQPQHF
cdr3_nt: TGTGCCAGCAGCCTCTCAGCCGTTAAACAGCCCCAGCATTTT
d_call: NA
clone_size: NA
v_call: TRBV16
j_call: TRBJ1-5

cdr3_aa: CASSPRGPGNTIYF
cdr3_nt: TGTGCCAGCAGTCCCCGCGGGCCTGGAAACACCATATATTTT
d_call: NA
clone_size: NA
v_call: TRBV27
j_call: TRBJ1-3

cdr3_aa: CASSSDLGRAQYF
cdr3_nt: TGTGCCAGCAGCTCCGACCTGGGGAGGGCCCAGTACTTC
d_call: TRBD2
clone_size: once
v_call: TRBV11-2
j_call: TRBJ2-5

cdr3_aa: CASSLEGNYGYTF
cdr3_nt: TGCGCCAGCAGCTTGGAGGGCAACTATGGCTACACCTTC
d_call: NA
clone_size: NA
v_call: TRBV5-1
j_call: TRBJ1-2

cdr3_aa: CASSLGEAGEHFYEQYF
cdr3_nt: TGCGCCAGCAGCTTGGGGGAGGCAGGCGAGCATTTCTACGAGCAGTACTTC
d_call: NA
clone_size: NA
v_call: TRBV5-1
j_call: TRBJ2-7

cdr3_aa: CASTFGTSGYNEQFF
cdr3_nt: TGTGCCAGCACTTTTGGGACTAGCGGATACAATGAGCAGTTCTTC
d_call: TRBD2
clone_size: NA
v_call: TRBV27
j_call: TRBJ2-1

cdr3_aa: CSVEEGALVYNEQFF
cdr3_nt: TGCAGCGTTGAAGAGGGGGCCCTTGTCTACAATGAGCAGTTCTTC
d_call: NA
clone_size: NA
v_call: TRBV29-1
j_call: TRBJ2-1

cdr3_aa: CASSDSGSAYPQQYF
cdr3_nt: TGTGCCAGCAGTGACTCGGGAAGCGCGTACCCGCAGCAGTATTTT
d_call: NA
clone_size: NA
v_call: TRBV6-4
j_call: TRBJ2-3

cdr3_aa: CASSPGEVPDTQYF
cdr3_nt: TGTGCCAGCAGCCCCGGGGAGGTCCCAGATACGCAGTATTTT
d_call: NA
clone_size: NA
v_call: TRBV7-3
j_call: TRBJ2-3

cdr3_aa: CASSQVGTGGVSGANVLTF
cdr3_nt: TGTGCCAGCAGCCAAGTAGGGACAGGGGGCGTATCTGGGGCCAACGTCCTGACTTTC
d_call: TRBD1
clone_size: NA
v_call: TRBV4-2
j_call: TRBJ2-6

cdr3_aa: CASRLLQGNEQFF
cdr3_nt: TGTGCCAGCAGACTATTACAGGGCAATGAGCAGTTCTTC
d_call: NA
clone_size: NA
v_call: TRBV7-8
j_call: TRBJ2-1

cdr3_aa: CASSGDRTNEQYF
cdr3_nt: TGTGCCAGCAGTGGGGACAGGACCAACGAGCAGTACTTC
d_call: TRBD1
clone_size: NA
v_call: TRBV6-5
j_call: TRBJ2-7

cdr3_aa: CASSARDTYNSPLHF
cdr3_nt: TGTGCCAGCAGCGCCCGGGACACCTATAATTCACCCCTCCACTTT
d_call: NA
clone_size: NA
v_call: TRBV5-4
j_call: TRBJ1-6

cdr3_aa: CASSSRQDYGYTF
cdr3_nt: TGTGCCAGCTCATCGAGACAGGATTATGGCTACACCTTC
d_call: NA
clone_size: NA
v_call: TRBV18
j_call: TRBJ1-2

cdr3_aa: CASSTTGLLSGELFF
cdr3_nt: TGTGCCAGCAGCACAACCGGACTTCTCAGCGGGGAGCTGTTTTTT
d_call: NA
clone_size: NA
v_call: TRBV11-3
j_call: TRBJ2-2

cdr3_aa: CASSEEGVRLYNEQFF
cdr3_nt: TGTGCCAGCAGTGAGGAAGGGGTCCGCCTTTACAATGAGCAGTTCTTC
d_call: NA
clone_size: NA
v_call: TRBV2
j_call: TRBJ2-1

cdr3_aa: CASETGNYNEQFF
cdr3_nt: TGTGCCAGCGAAACAGGGAACTACAATGAGCAGTTCTTC
d_call: NA
clone_size: NA
v_call: TRBV28
j_call: TRBJ2-1

cdr3_aa: CASSFSKDTQYF
cdr3_nt: TGTGCCAGCAGCTTTAGTAAGGATACGCAGTATTTT
d_call: NA
clone_size: NA
v_call: TRBV11-2
j_call: TRBJ2-3

cdr3_aa: CASSEAGLAGGRQYF
cdr3_nt: TGTGCCAGCAGTGAAGCGGGTCTAGCGGGAGGTCGGCAGTACTTC
d_call: TRBD2
clone_size: few
v_call: TRBV6-1
j_call: TRBJ2-7

cdr3_aa: CASSEWSSNQPQHF
cdr3_nt: TGTGCCAGCAGTGAATGGAGTAGCAATCAGCCCCAGCATTTT
d_call: NA
clone_size: NA
v_call: TRBV25-1
j_call: TRBJ1-5

cdr3_aa: CASSLQTSGSSYEQYF
cdr3_nt: TGCGCCAGCAGCCTGCAGACTAGCGGGAGCTCCTACGAGCAGTACTTC
d_call: TRBD2
clone_size: NA
v_call: TRBV4-1
j_call: TRBJ2-7

cdr3_aa: CASSPGGFLSTDTQYF
cdr3_nt: TGTGCCAGCAGTCCTGGCGGGTTCCTTAGCACAGATACGCAGTATTTT
d_call: NA
clone_size: NA
v_call: TRBV28
j_call: TRBJ2-3

cdr3_aa: CASSLAKSASGRVEQFF
cdr3_nt: TGTGCCAGCAGCTTGGCCAAGTCGGCTAGCGGGAGGGTTGAGCAGTTCTTC
d_call: TRBD2
clone_size: NA
v_call: TRBV5-4
j_call: TRBJ2-1

cdr3_aa: CASSVLAGGTDTQYF
cdr3_nt: TGTGCCAGCAGTGTTCTAGCGGGAGGTACGGATACGCAGTATTTT
d_call: TRBD2
clone_size: once
v_call: TRBV6-1
j_call: TRBJ2-3

cdr3_aa: CASSPPTLVGTGGYEQYF
cdr3_nt: TGCGCCAGCAGCCCTCCCACCCTAGTGGGGACAGGGGGGTACGAGCAGTACTTC
d_call: TRBD1
clone_size: NA
v_call: TRBV4-1
j_call: TRBJ2-7